The T cell receptor (beta chain) described here comes from a study of blood T cell repertoires in COVID-19. Study at large: Both acute and convalescent COVID-19 samples were obtained from the United States, Italy and Spain.

V was pared by 6 bases and J by 0 bases, with 0 bases of the junction left unmatched. CDR1 is MDHEN and CDR2 is SYDVKM in the germline V gene. This CDR3 is 13 amino acids long. TCRdb's table, derived via immunoSEQ multiplex PCR, lists solely in-frame clones and lacks some. In the table there are 180,000 or so clones, nearly 80% of which are singletons. The receptor's source is a man in his sixties who had been exposed to COVID-19. The V call is TRBV28, the J call TRBJ2-5; 8 bases align to TRBD1. The sample comprised PBMCs or T cells enriched from blood (not recorded which). The CDR3 protein is CASRTGDQETQYF. In DNA form, the CDR3 reads TGTGCCAGCAGGACAGGGGACCAAGAGACCCAGTACTTC.